This T cell receptor beta chain comes out of a study of cytomegalovirus exposure and HLA in healthy donors. Findings and limits, study-wide: When a later analysis compared HLA-associated TCR beta chains with equally common others, the HLA-associated chains turned out to be more clonally expanded and to have lower generation probabilities. In a later analysis, a missense DCLRE1C variant was linked to TCR beta V- and J-gene trimming. An analysis done earlier found most TCR beta V segments productive about 90% or about 30% of the time.

This clone was found a few times. The antigen remains undetermined. Each donor was nominally healthy when sampled (though unrecorded immune exposures were likely). With 60 Vbeta and 13 Jbeta primers, the PCR was carried out. Repertoires were generated with immunoSEQ multiplex PCR, while TCRdb's copy carries only in-frame clones and drops some. This sample has about 140,000 clones, with roughly 80% found just once. Trimming took off 3 bases at V and 5 bases at J, with 10 bases between the two ends. This CDR3 is 12 amino acids long. The germline gives CDR1 SQVTM, CDR2 ANQGSEA. This rearrangement joins TRBV29-1 to TRBJ1-1; maybe TRBD1 (5 bases). The TCR was taken from a man aged 18 to 30 in good health and CMV-seropositive. Specimen: PBMCs. CDR3 nucleotides: TGCAGCGTTGAGAAGGGGCAGACTGAAGCTTTCTTT. Translated, it gives CSVEKGQTEAFF.